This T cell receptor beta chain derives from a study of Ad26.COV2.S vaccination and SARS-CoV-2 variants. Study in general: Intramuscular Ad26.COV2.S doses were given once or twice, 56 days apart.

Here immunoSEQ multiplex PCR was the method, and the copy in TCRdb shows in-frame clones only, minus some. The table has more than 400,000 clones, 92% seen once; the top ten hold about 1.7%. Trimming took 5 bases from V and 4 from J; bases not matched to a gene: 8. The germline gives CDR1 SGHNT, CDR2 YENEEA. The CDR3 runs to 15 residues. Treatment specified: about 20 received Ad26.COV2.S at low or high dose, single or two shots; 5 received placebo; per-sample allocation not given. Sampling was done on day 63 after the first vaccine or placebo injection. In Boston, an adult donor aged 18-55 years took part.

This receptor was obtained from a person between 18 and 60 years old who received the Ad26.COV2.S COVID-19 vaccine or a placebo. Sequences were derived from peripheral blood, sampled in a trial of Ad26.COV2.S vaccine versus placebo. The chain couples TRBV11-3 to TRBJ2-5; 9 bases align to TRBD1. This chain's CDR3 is CASSPGQGPGETQYF. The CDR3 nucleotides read TGTGCCAGCAGCCCGGGACAGGGACCGGGAGAGACCCAGTACTTC.